The rows below give T cell receptor beta chains drawn from one sample of a study of cytomegalovirus exposure and HLA in healthy donors. Some clones are missing from TCRdb's copy, which holds only in-frame ones; the method was immunoSEQ multiplex PCR. The top ten hold over 4% of the sample, which has fewer than 130,000 clones, 70% to 80% seen once. What was sequenced was PBMCs. Receptors originate from a female donor in good health and CMV-seropositive. Both conserved end residues are trimmed from each CDR3. The order of the fields is J gene, CDR3 length, V gene, CDR3 protein.

>TRBJ1-1|12|TRBV7-9
ASSYRQGWTEAF
>TRBJ1-2|14|TRBV30
AWRSQAKTRNYGYT
>TRBJ2-7|15|TRBV11-2
ASSRRTAGTTPFGQY
>TRBJ1-2|13|TRBV5-4
ASSPKVEGNYGYT
>TRBJ1-5|12|TRBV27
ASSLSRGNQPQH
>TRBJ2-7|14|TRBV15
ATSRDFSTGFSEQY
>TRBJ2-1|15|TRBV9
ASSVGAAGLSYNEQF
>TRBJ2-5|11|TRBV7-8
ASTMDSRETQY
>TRBJ1-1|13|TRBV11-1
ASSPFRQGTTEAF
>TRBJ1-5|11|TRBV28
ASSRREDQPQH
>TRBJ2-1|13|TRBV5-4
ASSSQGLSRNEQF
>TRBJ2-1|13|TRBV10-3
AISERRELGNEQF
>TRBJ1-5|14|TRBV27
ASSLYRQGSNQPQH
>TRBJ2-3|14|TRBV6-6
ASSYSPRQSTDTQY
>TRBJ1-2|14|TRBV4-2
ASSQDLSGLAYGYT
>TRBJ2-1|13|TRBV7-8
ASSLAAGGYNEQF
>TRBJ2-3|13|TRBV5-1
ASSLRGLGADTQY
>TRBJ2-5|14|TRBV7-9
ASSLLITGSTETQY
>TRBJ1-2|14|TRBV6-1
ASSETAYTPNYGYT
>TRBJ2-2|13|TRBV7-9
ASSFGGVNTGELF
>TRBJ1-2|13|TRBV5-1
ASLSAPGQIYGYT
>TRBJ1-4|12|TRBV28
ASSSRTGMGKLF
>TRBJ2-3|14|TRBV7-2
ASSLQRGAYTDTQY
>TRBJ1-1|12|TRBV9
ASSAWGGPTEAF
>TRBJ2-1|13|TRBV6-1
ASSASPGAKDEQF
>TRBJ1-2|11|TRBV25-1
ASSQQGNYGYT
>TRBJ2-3|13|TRBV14
ASSQVGGFTDTQY
>TRBJ2-5|15|TRBV7-9
ASSSGTSGTTGETQY
>TRBJ1-1|11|TRBV29-1
SVEWRYSLEAF
>TRBJ2-5|14|TRBV19
ASSITKTNLGETQY
>TRBJ1-2|12|TRBV19
ASSMGRQHYGYT
>TRBJ2-2|13|TRBV6-1
ASSEVTGGGGELF
>TRBJ2-7|13|TRBV28
ASSSTTGGSYEQY
>TRBJ1-5|14|TRBV5-5
ASSGWGQGIGQPQH
>TRBJ2-4|14|TRBV6-1
ASSERTGGAKNIQY
>TRBJ2-3|14|TRBV5-5
ASSLGAGGTTDTQY
>TRBJ1-1|12|TRBV19
ASSNRALNTEAF
>TRBJ2-3|12|TRBV18
ASSWSRSTDTQY
>TRBJ1-1|13|TRBV11-2
ASSLDSATNTEAF
>TRBJ2-1|13|TRBV6-5
ASSPHPKGYNEQF
>TRBJ1-1|16|TRBV6-1
ASSARAPGQGTNTEAF
>TRBJ1-4|11|TRBV30
AWSNGVGGKLF
>TRBJ2-7|12|TRBV6-5
ASRKQGVWGEQY
>TRBJ2-2|15|TRBV7-3
ASSHNPGQGDTGELF
>TRBJ1-1|14|TRBV5-4
ASSLAGTGGNTEAF
>TRBJ1-1|11|TRBV18
ASSLQKNTEAF
>TRBJ1-2|14|TRBV2
ASSEGGRGAGYGYT
>TRBJ1-6|13|TRBV18
ASSPPDTRGSPLH
>TRBJ1-1|12|TRBV5-5
ASSSIDRGTEAF
>TRBJ1-4|15|TRBV18
ASSPPPGDRANEKLF
>TRBJ1-1|12|TRBV5-4
ASSPGTGETEAF
>TRBJ1-1|14|TRBV6-5
ASSYRLYRGNTEAF
>TRBJ2-7|12|TRBV10-2
ASSESVSYYEQY
>TRBJ1-2|10|TRBV6-6
ASSGGDYGYT